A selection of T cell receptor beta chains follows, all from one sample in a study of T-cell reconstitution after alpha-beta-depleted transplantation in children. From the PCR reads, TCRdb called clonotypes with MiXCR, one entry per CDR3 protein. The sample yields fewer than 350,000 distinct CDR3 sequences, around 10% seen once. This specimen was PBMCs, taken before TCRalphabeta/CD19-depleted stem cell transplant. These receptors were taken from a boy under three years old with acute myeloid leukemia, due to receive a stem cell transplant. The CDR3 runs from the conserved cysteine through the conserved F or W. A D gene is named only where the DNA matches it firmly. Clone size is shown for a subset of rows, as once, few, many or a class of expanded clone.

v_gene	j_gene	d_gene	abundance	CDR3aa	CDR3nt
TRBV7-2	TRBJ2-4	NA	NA	CASSLDPEPQYF	TGTGCCAGCAGCTTAGACCCTGAGCCCCAGTACTTC
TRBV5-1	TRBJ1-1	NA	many	CASSLGASLILNTEAFF	TGCGCCAGCAGCTTGGGGGCCAGCCTTATCCTGAACACTGAAGCTTTCTTT
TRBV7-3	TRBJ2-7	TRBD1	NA	CASSLRSGQGSLAAISSYEQYF	TGTGCCAGCAGCTTAAGGTCTGGACAGGGGTCCCTAGCGGCAATTAGCTCCTACGAGCAGTACTTC
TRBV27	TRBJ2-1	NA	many	CASSYLSHQTGNEQFF	TGTGCCAGCAGTTATCTATCCCACCAGACAGGAAATGAGCAGTTCTTC
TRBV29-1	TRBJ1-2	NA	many	CSVGQVANYGYTF	TGCAGCGTTGGGCAGGTAGCTAACTATGGCTACACCTTC
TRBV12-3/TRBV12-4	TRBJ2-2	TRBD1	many	CASRPGQVHTGELFF	TGTGCCAGCAGACCCGGACAGGTCCACACCGGGGAGCTGTTTTTT
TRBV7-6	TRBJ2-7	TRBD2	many	CASSASGRGSEQYF	TGTGCCAGCTCCGCTAGCGGGAGGGGCAGCGAGCAGTACTTC
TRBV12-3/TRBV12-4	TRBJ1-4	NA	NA	CASSLGTGVEKLFF	TGTGCCAGCAGTTTGGGCACAGGTGTTGAAAAACTGTTTTTT
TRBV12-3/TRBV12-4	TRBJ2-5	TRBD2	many	CASSPRGGVEGSGKTQYF	TGTGCCAGCAGTCCCCGGGGGGGCGTGGAGGGCAGTGGAAAGACCCAGTACTTC
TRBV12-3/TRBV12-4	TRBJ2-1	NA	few	CASAAGSSYNEQFF	TGTGCCAGTGCGGCGGGAAGCTCCTACAATGAGCAGTTCTTC
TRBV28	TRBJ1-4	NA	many	CASSLWSQLTSATNEKLFF	TGTGCCAGCAGTTTATGGTCTCAGCTCACCAGCGCAACTAATGAAAAACTGTTTTTT
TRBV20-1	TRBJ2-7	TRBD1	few	CSARALGQVPYEQYF	TGCAGTGCTAGAGCTCTGGGACAGGTCCCCTACGAGCAGTACTTC
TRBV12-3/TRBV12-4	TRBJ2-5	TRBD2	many	CASSQRGGPETQYF	TGTGCCAGCAGTCAGCGGGGGGGCCCTGAGACCCAGTACTTC
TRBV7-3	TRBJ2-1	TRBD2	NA	CATPGAERGNEQFF	TGTGCCACCCCGGGAGCGGAGCGGGGGAATGAGCAGTTCTTC
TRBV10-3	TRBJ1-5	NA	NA	CAISAGYRGNQPQHF	TGTGCCATCAGTGCAGGGTATCGCGGTAATCAGCCCCAGCATTTT
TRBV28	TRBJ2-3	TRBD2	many	CASSYPPLKREPDTQYF	TGTGCCAGCAGTTACCCTCCCTTAAAGCGGGAGCCAGATACGCAGTATTTT
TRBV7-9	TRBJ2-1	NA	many	CASSLARFTNNEQFF	TGTGCCAGCAGCTTAGCAAGGTTTACGAACAATGAGCAGTTCTTC
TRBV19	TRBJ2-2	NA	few	CASSMLGDTGELFF	TGTGCCAGTAGTATGCTAGGGGACACCGGGGAGCTGTTTTTT
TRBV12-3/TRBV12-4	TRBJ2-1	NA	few	CASSQGSEQFF	TGTGCCAGCAGCCAGGGGAGTGAGCAGTTCTTC
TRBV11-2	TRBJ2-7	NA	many	CASSLVPALYEQYF	TGTGCCAGCAGCTTAGTTCCAGCCTTATACGAGCAGTACTTC
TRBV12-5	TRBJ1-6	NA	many	CASAPDRWNSPLHF	TGTGCTAGCGCACCCGACAGGTGGAATTCACCCCTCCACTTT
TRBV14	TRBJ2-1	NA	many	CASSQGSFSEQFF	TGTGCCAGCAGCCAAGGCTCCTTTAGTGAGCAGTTCTTC
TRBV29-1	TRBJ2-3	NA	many	CSVERYTDTQYF	TGCAGCGTTGAACGGTACACAGATACGCAGTATTTT
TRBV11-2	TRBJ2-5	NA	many	CASSPRGARETQYF	TGTGCCAGCAGCCCCCGCGGGGCGCGGGAGACCCAGTACTTC
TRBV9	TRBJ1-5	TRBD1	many	CASSVAGTGGQPQHF	TGTGCCAGCAGCGTAGCCGGGACAGGGGGTCAGCCCCAGCATTTT
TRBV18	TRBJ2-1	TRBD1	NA	CASSRPGQRYEQFF	TGTGCCAGCTCACGACCGGGACAGAGGTATGAGCAGTTCTTC
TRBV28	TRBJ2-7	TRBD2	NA	CASSSLRLAGGPGGYEQYF	TGTGCCAGCAGTTCACTCCGACTAGCGGGAGGGCCGGGAGGATACGAGCAGTACTTC
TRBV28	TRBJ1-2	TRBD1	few	CASSPLRTGWGYTF	TGTGCCAGCAGCCCCCTTCGGACAGGGTGGGGCTACACCTTC
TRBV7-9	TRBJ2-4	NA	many	CVRQGGNIQYF	TGTGTGAGACAGGGAGGAAACATTCAGTACTTC
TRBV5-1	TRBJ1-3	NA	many	CASSLGAGNTIYF	TGCGCCAGCAGCTTGGGGGCTGGAAACACCATATATTTT
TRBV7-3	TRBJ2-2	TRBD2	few	CASSFGLAGGGELFF	TGTGCCAGCAGCTTCGGACTAGCCGGTGGAGGGGAGCTGTTTTTT
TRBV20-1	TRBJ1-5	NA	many	CSATNTRTGKQPQHF	TGCAGTGCTACGAACACCCGGACCGGGAAGCAGCCCCAGCATTTT
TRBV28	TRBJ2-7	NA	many	CASSFDLVRGHEQYF	TGTGCCAGCAGTTTTGACTTGGTCAGGGGCCACGAGCAGTACTTC
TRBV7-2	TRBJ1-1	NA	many	CASSWTASNTEAFF	TGTGCCAGCAGCTGGACAGCCTCGAACACTGAAGCTTTCTTT
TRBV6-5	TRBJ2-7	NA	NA	CASRYLGGDSYEQYF	TGTGCCAGCAGGTACCTAGGGGGGGACTCCTACGAGCAGTACTTC
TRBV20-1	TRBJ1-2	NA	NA	CSATIQGMDGYTF	TGCAGTGCTACCATACAGGGAATGGATGGCTACACCTTC
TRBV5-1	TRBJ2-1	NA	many	CASSLIGTSYNEQFF	TGCGCCAGCAGCTTGATCGGGACATCGTACAATGAGCAGTTCTTC